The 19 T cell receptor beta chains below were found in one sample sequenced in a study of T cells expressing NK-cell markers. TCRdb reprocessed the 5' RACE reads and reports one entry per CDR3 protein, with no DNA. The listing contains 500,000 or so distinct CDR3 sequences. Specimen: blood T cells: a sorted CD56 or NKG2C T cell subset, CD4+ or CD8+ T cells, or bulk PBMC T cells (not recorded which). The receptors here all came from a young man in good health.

CDR3 residues: CSVVDTPGETQYF. The J gene is TRBJ2-5, the V gene TRBV29-1; TCRdb returns TRBD1, unconfirmable since there is no DNA. CDR1 is SQVTM, CDR2 ANQGSEA, per germline. The CDR3 has 13 amino acids. Filled out from reference TRBV29-1 and TRBJ2-5, the complete variable domain reads SAVISQKPSRDICQRGTSLTIQCQVDSQVTMMFWYRQQPGQSLTLIATANQGSEATYESGFVIDKFPISRPNLTFSTLTVSNMSPEDSSIYLCSVVDTPGETQYFGPGTRLLVL.

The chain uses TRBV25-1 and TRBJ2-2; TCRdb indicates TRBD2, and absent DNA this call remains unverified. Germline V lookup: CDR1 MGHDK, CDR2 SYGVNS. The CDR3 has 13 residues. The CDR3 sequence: CASSDSAWGELFF.

CDR3 sequence reads: CASNGLRRSTDTQYF. The rearrangement links TRBV2 to TRBJ2-3; TCRdb outputs TRBD1, but without DNA this stays unchecked. Germline values: CDR1 SNHLY, CDR2 FYNNEI. There are 15 residues in the CDR3.

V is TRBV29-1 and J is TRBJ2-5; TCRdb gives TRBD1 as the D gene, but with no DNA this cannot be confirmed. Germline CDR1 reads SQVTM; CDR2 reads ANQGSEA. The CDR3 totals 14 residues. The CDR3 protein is CSVDRGDREETQYF.

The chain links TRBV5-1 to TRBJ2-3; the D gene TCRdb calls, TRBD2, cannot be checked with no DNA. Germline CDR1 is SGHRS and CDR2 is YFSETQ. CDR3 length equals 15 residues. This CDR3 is CASSLLAGNTDTQYF.

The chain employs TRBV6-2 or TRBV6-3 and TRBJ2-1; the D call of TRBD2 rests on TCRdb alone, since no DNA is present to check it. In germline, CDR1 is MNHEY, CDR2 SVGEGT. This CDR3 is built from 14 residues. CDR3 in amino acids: CASSYPGLAERQFF.

CDR3 sequence reads: CASSRLAEGTGELFF. The chain is built from TRBV6-2 or TRBV6-3 and TRBJ2-2; TCRdb returns TRBD2, unconfirmable since there is no DNA. The CDR3 contains 15 residues. Germline CDR1 and CDR2: MNHEY and SVGEGT.

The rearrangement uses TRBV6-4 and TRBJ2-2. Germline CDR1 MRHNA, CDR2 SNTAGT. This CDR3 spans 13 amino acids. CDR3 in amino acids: CASKILKAGELFF.

CDR3 residues: CSVDVTGLGNTIYF. The chain employs TRBV29-1 and TRBJ1-3. From germline, CDR1 is SQVTM and CDR2 ANQGSEA. This CDR3 contains 14 residues.

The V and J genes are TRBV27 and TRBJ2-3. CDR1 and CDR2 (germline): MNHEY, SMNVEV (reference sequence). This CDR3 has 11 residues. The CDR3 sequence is CATFYTDTQYF.

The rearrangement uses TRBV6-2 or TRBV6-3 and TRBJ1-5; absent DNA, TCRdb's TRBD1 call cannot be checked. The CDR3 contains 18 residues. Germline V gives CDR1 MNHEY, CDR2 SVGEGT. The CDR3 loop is CASSPLYDRGRSNQPQHF.

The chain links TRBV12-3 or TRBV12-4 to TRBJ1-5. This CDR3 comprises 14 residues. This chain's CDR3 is CASSLTAGGQPQHF.

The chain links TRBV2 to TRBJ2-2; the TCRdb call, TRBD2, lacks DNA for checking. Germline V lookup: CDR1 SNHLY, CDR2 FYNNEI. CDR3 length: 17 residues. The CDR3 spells CASREGLAGPNTGELFF.

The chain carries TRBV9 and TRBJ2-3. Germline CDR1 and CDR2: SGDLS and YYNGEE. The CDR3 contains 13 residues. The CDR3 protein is CASSFSLTDTQYF.

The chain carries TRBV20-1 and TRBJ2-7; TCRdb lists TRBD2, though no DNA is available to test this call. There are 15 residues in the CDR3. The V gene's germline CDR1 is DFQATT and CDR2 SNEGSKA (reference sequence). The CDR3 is CSARSGAGVGYEQYF.

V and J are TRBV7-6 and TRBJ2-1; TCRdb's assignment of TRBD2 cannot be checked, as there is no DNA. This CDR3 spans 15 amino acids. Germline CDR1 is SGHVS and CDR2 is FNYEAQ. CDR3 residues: CASSSPERGYNEQFF.

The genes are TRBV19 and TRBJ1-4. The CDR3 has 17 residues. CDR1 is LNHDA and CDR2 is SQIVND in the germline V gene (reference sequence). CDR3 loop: CASSSPSGKRTNEKLFF.

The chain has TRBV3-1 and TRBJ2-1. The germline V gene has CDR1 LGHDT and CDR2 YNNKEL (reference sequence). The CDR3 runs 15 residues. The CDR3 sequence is CASSQVQIVHNEQFF.

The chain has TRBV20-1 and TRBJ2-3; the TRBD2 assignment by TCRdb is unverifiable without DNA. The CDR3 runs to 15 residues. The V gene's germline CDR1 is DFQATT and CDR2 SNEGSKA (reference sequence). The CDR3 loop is CSARDISQGPDTQYF.